One sample yielded the 18 T cell receptor beta chains listed below, sequenced in a study of shared clonotypes between healthy human individuals. Here immunoSEQ multiplex PCR was the method, and the copy in TCRdb shows in-frame clones only, minus some. The sample holds about 2.4 million clones, over 85% seen once. Sequencing was performed on naive CD4+ T cells from PBMCs. The subset: CD45RA+ positively selected. Every receptor here comes from a man younger than 30 in good health. Some clones in this sample may be carry-over from other donors' samples.

J is TRBJ2-7 and V is TRBV12-5, with D perhaps TRBD1 or TRBD2 (8 bases each). The V gene lost 5 bases and the J gene lost 5 bases, with 28 bases spanning the gap. Looked up from germline, CDR1 is LGHNT and CDR2 is FRNRAP. The CDR3 sequence is 18 residues long. The DNA of the CDR3 is TGTGCTAGTGGTGAGGGACAGGTCGTCCCGGGACTAGTTCACGAGCAGTACTTC. Protein: CASGEGQVVPGLVHEQYF. Drawing the rest from reference TRBV12-5 and TRBJ2-7, the complete variable domain is DARVTQTPRHKVTEMGQEVTMRCQPILGHNTVFWYRQTMMQGLELLAYFRNRAPLDDSGMPKDRFSAEMPDATLATLKIQPSEPRDSAVYFCASGEGQVVPGLVHEQYFGPGTRLTVT.

The chain couples TRBV27 to TRBJ1-2; the match to TRBD1 covers 7 bases. The CDR3 is 14 amino acids. J lost 7 bases, V lost 6 bases, and 11 bases had no gene match. The germline V gene has CDR1 MNHEY and CDR2 SMNVEV (reference sequence). The CDR3 DNA reads as TGTGCCAGCAGGGGTACGGGACAGTTAATTGGCTACACCTTC. Encoded protein: CASRGTGQLIGYTF.

With regard to this clone: In the same sample, other DNA sequences code for this CDR3. This chain uses TRBV18 with TRBJ2-1, with TRBD1 as a possible D gene (5 bases). V was shortened by 3 bases and J by 7 bases, with 7 bases between the two germline ends. The CDR3 extends over 12 amino acids. CDR1 is KGHSH, CDR2 LQKENI, per germline. The CDR3 region is CASSPQGNEQFF. Written as DNA, the CDR3 is TGTGCCAGCTCACCGCAGGGTAATGAGCAGTTCTTC.

The gene calls are TRBV5-1 and TRBJ2-5; 14 positions agree with TRBD2. The CDR3 covers 18 residues. V shed 0 bases and J 4 bases; nucleotides not matched to a gene: 8. Per the germline V gene, CDR1 is SGHRS and CDR2 is YFSETQ. The CDR3 protein is CASSLGGTSGRLLETQYF. DNA for the CDR3: TGCGCCAGCAGCTTGGGAGGGACTAGCGGGAGATTGTTAGAGACCCAGTACTTC.

The chain recombines TRBV27 with TRBJ1-2; TRBD1 matches 10 bases. CDR1 is MNHEY, CDR2 SMNVEV, per germline (reference sequence). CDR3 size: 14 residues. J was trimmed by 8 bases and V by 3 bases; bases with no gene match: 6. DNA for the CDR3: TGTGCCAGCAGTTTCGACAGGGGGCGGGAAGGCTACACCTTC. Its translation is CASSFDRGREGYTF.

This clone was seen just once. The chain has TRBV7-9 and TRBJ2-1; either TRBD1 or TRBD2 may fit D (5 bases each). The CDR3 sequence is 13 residues long. In germline, CDR1 is SEHNR, CDR2 FQNEAQ (reference sequence). With 1 base removed from V and 5 bases from J, the gap between germline ends came to 6 bases. Written as DNA, the CDR3 is TGTGCCAGCAGCTTAGTGGGACACAATGAGCAGTTCTTC. Its translation: CASSLVGHNEQFF.

The V gene is TRBV15, the J gene TRBJ2-2; no clear D. Trimming left V 4 bases short and J 1 base short, with 10 bases between. Germline CDR1 reads LNHNV; CDR2 reads YYDKDF (reference sequence). The CDR3 extends over 15 amino acids. CDR3: CATSKSAQNTGELFF. Here the CDR3 DNA reads TGTGCCACCAGCAAGTCCGCACAGAACACCGGGGAGCTGTTTTTT. Filled out from reference TRBV15 and TRBJ2-2, the complete variable domain reads DAMVIQNPRYQVTQFGKPVTLSCSQTLNHNVMYWYQQKSSQAPKLLFHYYDKDFNNEADTPDNFQSRRPNTSFCFLDIRSPGLGDTAMYLCATSKSAQNTGELFFGEGSRLTVL.

V is TRBV6-6 and J is TRBJ2-1; D might be TRBD2 (6 bases). Germline V gene data show CDR1 as MNHNY and CDR2 as SVGAGI (reference sequence). The V gene lost 8 bases and the J gene lost 5 bases, with 13 bases spanning the gap. CDR3 size: 13 residues. The CDR3: CASGETRNNEQFF. The CDR3 DNA is TGTGCCAGCGGAGAGACTAGGAACAATGAGCAGTTCTTC.

CDR3 coding DNA: TGTGCCCGGGGGCCAAAAGGGGTGGGTCAAGGGGAGACCCAGTACTTC. Its translation is CARGPKGVGQGETQYF. The chain uses TRBV30 and TRBJ2-5; D assignment may be TRBD1 or TRBD2 (6 bases each). Germline CDR1 reads GTSNPN; CDR2 reads SVGIG (reference sequence). V gave up 8 bases and J gave up 5 bases, with 27 bases separating them. The CDR3 is 16 amino acids.

This clone appeared once. The V gene is TRBV2, the J gene TRBJ1-2; D gene ambiguous. V was clipped by 4 bases and J by 4 bases, with 4 bases between them. Germline lookup yields CDR1 SNHLY and CDR2 FYNNEI. This CDR3 is built from 11 residues. CDR3 bases: TGTGCCAGCAGTGCTCTCTATGGCTACACCTTC. It encodes CASSALYGYTF.

V is TRBV7-2 and J is TRBJ2-1, with 7 positions matching TRBD1. Germline V lookup: CDR1 SGHTA, CDR2 FQGNSA. The CDR3 has 14 amino acids. J was trimmed by 6 bases and V by 3 bases; bases with no gene match: 5. CDR3 sequence (DNA): TGTGCCAGCAGCTTTCGACAGGGTAGCAATGAGCAGTTCTTC. This gives the protein CASSFRQGSNEQFF. Using reference TRBV7-2 and TRBJ2-1 for the parts outside the CDR3, the full variable domain is GAGVSQSPSNKVTEKGKDVELRCDPISGHTALYWYRQSLGQGLEFLIYFQGNSAPDKSGLPSDRFSAERTGGSVSTLTIQRTQQEDSAVYLCASSFRQGSNEQFFGPGTRLTVL.

This clone was seen only a few times. This sequence joins TRBV28 and TRBJ1-5, with D unresolved. Germline V CDR1 and CDR2: MDHEN, SYDVKM. This CDR3 spans 12 amino acids. V was shortened by 4 bases and J by 7 bases, with 8 bases between the two germline ends. Here the CDR3 DNA reads TGTGCCAGCAGTTACCTCGGACAGCCCCAGCATTTT. This gives the protein CASSYLGQPQHF.

The chain links TRBV5-3 to TRBJ2-3; 11 bases are a match to TRBD2. Being an ORF, TRBV5-3 has a function that is uncertain. This CDR3 spans 17 amino acids. V shed 2 bases and J 2 bases; nucleotides not matched to a gene: 7. The CDR3: CARSFPTSGDLTDTQYF. As DNA, the CDR3 is TGTGCCAGAAGCTTTCCGACTAGCGGGGACCTCACAGATACGCAGTATTTT.

This chain joins TRBV27 and TRBJ2-7, with D uncertain. CDR3 size: 14 residues. In germline, CDR1 is MNHEY, CDR2 SMNVEV (reference sequence). Trimming pared 2 bases from V and 2 bases from J, leaving 10 bases between. This chain's CDR3 is CASSLKDLTYEQYF. CDR3 bases: TGTGCCAGCAGTTTAAAGGACCTTACCTACGAGCAGTACTTC.

This rearrangement joins TRBV7-2 to TRBJ2-7, with D perhaps matching TRBD2 (6 bases). Trimming left V 0 bases short and J 5 bases short, with 14 bases between. The CDR3 runs 15 residues. CDR1 is SGHTA, CDR2 FQGNSA, per germline. The CDR3 loop is CASSLALRGGDEQYF. The CDR3 bases are TGTGCCAGCAGCTTAGCCCTGAGGGGAGGCGACGAGCAGTACTTC.

The chain recombines TRBV9 with TRBJ2-3; perhaps TRBD1 as D (6 bases). This CDR3 comprises 16 residues. Trimming shortened V by 0 bases and J by 5 bases, and 16 bases separated the two germline ends. Germline CDR1 is SGDLS and CDR2 is YYNGEE. CDR3 region: CASSVASDRAQDTQYF. CDR3 nucleotides: TGTGCCAGCAGCGTAGCTTCGGACAGAGCACAAGATACGCAGTATTTT.

J is TRBJ2-7 and V is TRBV18; D is possibly TRBD2 (6 bases). From germline, CDR1 is KGHSH and CDR2 LQKENI. The CDR3 is made up of 16 amino acids. Trimming shortened V by 4 bases and J by 2 bases, and 18 bases separated the two germline ends. Written as DNA, the CDR3 is TGTGCCAGCTCACAAATGGCGGGACTGCAGGCCTACGAGCAGTACTTC. This gives the protein CASSQMAGLQAYEQYF.

This chain connects TRBV5-1 to TRBJ1-4; TRBD1 matches at 7 bases. Per the germline V gene, CDR1 is SGHRS and CDR2 is YFSETQ. CDR3 size: 16 residues. Trimming removed 2 bases from V and 3 bases from J; junction bases left unmatched: 7. CDR3 DNA: TGCGCCAGCAGCTTCACGCCCGGGACAGCTAATGAAAAACTGTTTTTT. Translating it yields CASSFTPGTANEKLFF.